This entry describes one T cell receptor (beta chain). No antigen is known for it. These data originate in a study of shared clonotypes between healthy human individuals. Study observations and caveats: Estimated clonotype richness was generally higher in naive than memory subsets. In having few donors, the study represented limited genetic and exposure-history diversity.

Sequenced by immunoSEQ multiplex PCR; TCRdb stores in-frame clones only, minus some. The sample holds millions of clones, more than 90% seen once. Germline lookup yields CDR1 KGHSH and CDR2 LQKENI. V gave up 0 bases and J gave up 10 bases; unmatched junction bases: 11. CDR3 size: 15 residues. Material: naive CD4+ T cells sorted from blood. Noted subset: CD45RA+ positively selected. The clonotype comes from a man younger than 35 in good health. The rearrangement uses TRBV18 and TRBJ1-1; TRBD1 aligns across 7 bases. The CDR3, as DNA: TGTGCCAGCTCACCACCGTCAGGGGGAAATAGTGGAGCTTTCTTT. The encoded protein is CASSPPSGGNSGAFF.